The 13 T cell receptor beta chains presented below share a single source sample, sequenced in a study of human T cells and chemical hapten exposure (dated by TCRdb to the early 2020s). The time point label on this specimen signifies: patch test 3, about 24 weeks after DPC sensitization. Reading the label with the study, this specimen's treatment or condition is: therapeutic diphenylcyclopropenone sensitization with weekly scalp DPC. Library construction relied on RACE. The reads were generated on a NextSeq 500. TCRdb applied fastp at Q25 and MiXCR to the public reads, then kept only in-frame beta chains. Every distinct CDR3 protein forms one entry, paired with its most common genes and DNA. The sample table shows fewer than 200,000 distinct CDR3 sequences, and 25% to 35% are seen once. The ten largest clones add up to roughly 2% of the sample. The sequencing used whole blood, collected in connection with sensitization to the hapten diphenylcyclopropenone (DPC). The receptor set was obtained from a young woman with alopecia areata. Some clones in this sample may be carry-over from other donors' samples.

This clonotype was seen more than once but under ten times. The chain's CDR3 is CASSHGGTYEQYF. In DNA form, the CDR3 reads TGTGCCAGCTCACACGGGGGGACCTACGAGCAGTACTTC. This sequence joins TRBV18 and TRBJ2-7, with TRBD2 matching over 7 bases. V dropped 4 bases and J dropped 2; count of bases not matched to a gene: 2. Germline V CDR1 and CDR2: KGHSH, LQKENI. The CDR3 contains 13 residues. Variable domain in full (rest from reference TRBV18 and TRBJ2-7): NAGVMQNPRHLVRRRGQEARLRCSPMKGHSHVYWYRQLPEEGLKFMVYLQKENIIDESGMPKERFSAEFPKEGPSILRIQQVVRGDSAAYFCASSHGGTYEQYFGPGTRLTVT.

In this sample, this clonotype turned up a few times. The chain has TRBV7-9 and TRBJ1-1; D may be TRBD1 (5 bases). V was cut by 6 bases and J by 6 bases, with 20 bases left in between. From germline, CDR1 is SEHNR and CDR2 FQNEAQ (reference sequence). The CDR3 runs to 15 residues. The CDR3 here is CASREVGEGRPEAFF. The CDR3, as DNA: TGTGCCAGCAGGGAAGTAGGGGAAGGGAGGCCTGAAGCTTTCTTT.

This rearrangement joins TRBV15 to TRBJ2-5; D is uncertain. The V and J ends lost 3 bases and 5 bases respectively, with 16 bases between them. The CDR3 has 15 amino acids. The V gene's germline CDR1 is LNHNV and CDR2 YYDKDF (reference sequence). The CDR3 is CATSSQPIVLETQYF. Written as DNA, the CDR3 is TGTGCCACCAGCAGCCAACCCATAGTCCTGGAGACCCAGTACTTC.

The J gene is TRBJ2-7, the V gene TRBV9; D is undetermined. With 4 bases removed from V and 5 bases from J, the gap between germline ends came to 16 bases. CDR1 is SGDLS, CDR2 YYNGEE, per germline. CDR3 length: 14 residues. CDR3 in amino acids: CASSPYSGRHEQYF. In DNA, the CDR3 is TGTGCCAGCAGCCCCTATTCGGGTCGACACGAGCAGTACTTC.

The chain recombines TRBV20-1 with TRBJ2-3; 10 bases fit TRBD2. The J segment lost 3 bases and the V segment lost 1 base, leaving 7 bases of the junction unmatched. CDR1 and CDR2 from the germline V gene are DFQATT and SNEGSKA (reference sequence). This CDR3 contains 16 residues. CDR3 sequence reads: CSARVEREGWTDTQYF. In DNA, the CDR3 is TGCAGTGCTAGAGTGGAGCGGGAGGGGTGGACAGATACGCAGTATTTT.

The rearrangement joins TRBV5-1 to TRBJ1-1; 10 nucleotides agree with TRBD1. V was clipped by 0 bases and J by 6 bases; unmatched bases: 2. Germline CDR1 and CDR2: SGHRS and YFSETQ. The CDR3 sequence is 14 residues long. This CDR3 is CASSLVGQGAEAFF. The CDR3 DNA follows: TGCGCCAGCAGCTTGGTCGGACAGGGGGCTGAAGCTTTCTTT.

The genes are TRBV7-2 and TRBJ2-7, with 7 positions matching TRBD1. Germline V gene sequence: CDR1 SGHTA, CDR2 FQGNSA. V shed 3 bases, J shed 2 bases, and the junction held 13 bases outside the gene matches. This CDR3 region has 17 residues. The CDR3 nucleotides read TGTGCCAGCAGCTTCGGGTCAAACAGGGGAAGAACCTACGAGCAGTACTTC. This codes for CASSFGSNRGRTYEQYF.

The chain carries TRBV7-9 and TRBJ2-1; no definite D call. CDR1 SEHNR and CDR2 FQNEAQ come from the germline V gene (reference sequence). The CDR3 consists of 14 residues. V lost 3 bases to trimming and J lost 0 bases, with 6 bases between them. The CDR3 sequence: CASSLVSSYNEQFF. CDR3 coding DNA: TGTGCCAGCAGCTTGGTCAGCTCCTACAATGAGCAGTTCTTC.

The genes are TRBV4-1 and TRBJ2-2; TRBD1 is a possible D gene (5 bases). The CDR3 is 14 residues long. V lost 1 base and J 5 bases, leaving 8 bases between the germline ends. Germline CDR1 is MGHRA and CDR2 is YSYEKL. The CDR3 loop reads CASSQGQQTGELFF. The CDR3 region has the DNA TGCGCCAGCAGCCAAGGACAGCAAACCGGGGAGCTGTTTTTT.

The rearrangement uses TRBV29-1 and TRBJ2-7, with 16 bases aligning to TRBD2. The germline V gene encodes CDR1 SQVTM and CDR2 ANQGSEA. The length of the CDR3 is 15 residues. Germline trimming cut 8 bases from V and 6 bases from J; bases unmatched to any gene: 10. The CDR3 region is CSCTPGLAGGSEQYF. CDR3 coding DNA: TGCAGCTGTACGCCGGGACTAGCGGGAGGGAGCGAGCAGTACTTC.

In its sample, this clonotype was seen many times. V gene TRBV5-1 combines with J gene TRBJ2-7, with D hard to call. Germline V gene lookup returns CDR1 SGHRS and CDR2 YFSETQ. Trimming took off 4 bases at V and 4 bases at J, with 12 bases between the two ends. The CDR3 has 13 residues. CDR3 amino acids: CASSPTPAYEQYF. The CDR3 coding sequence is TGCGCCAGCAGCCCAACCCCCGCGTACGAGCAGTACTTC.

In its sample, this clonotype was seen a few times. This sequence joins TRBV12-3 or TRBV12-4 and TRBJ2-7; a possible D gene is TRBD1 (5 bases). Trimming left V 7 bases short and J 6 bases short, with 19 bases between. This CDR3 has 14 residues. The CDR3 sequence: CASTRADPQGEQYF. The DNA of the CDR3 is TGTGCCAGCACTCGTGCGGACCCCCAGGGCGAGCAGTACTTC.

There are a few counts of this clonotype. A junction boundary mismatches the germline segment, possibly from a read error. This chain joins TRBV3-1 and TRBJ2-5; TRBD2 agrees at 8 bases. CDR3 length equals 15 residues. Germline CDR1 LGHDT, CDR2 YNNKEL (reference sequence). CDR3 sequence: CVSSQNGGVQETQYF. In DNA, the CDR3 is TGTGTCAGCAGCCAGAACGGGGGGGTCCAAGAGACCCAGTACTTC.